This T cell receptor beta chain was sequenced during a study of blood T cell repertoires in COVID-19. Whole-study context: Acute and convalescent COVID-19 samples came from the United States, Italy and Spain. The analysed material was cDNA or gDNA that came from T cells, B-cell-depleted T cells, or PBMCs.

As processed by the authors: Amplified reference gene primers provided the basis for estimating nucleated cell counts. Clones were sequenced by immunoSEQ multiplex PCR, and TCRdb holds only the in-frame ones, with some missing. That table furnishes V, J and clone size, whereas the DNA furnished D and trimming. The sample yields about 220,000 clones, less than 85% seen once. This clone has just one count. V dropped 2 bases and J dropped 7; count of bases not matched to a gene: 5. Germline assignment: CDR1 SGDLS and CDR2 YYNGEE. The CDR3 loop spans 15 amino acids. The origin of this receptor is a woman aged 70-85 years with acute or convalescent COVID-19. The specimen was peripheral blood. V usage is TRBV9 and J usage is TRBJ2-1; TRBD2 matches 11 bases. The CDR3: CASSVSGGAGNEQFF. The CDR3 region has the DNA TGTGCCAGCAGCGTTAGCGGGGGGGCCGGAAATGAGCAGTTCTTC.